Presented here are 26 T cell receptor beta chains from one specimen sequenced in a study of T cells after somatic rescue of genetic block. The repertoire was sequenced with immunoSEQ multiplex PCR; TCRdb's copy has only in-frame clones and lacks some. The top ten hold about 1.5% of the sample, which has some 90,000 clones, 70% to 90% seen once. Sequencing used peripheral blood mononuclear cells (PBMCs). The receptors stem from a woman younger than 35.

CDR3 nucleotides: TGTGCCAGTAGCGCCCAGAGCGGCGGCTACACCTTC. This sequence encodes CASSAQSGGYTF. The chain employs TRBV19 and TRBJ1-2; the D is unclear. V was pared by 6 bases and J by 8 bases, with 13 bases between. This CDR3 has 12 amino acids. The germline gives CDR1 LNHDA, CDR2 SQIVND (reference sequence).

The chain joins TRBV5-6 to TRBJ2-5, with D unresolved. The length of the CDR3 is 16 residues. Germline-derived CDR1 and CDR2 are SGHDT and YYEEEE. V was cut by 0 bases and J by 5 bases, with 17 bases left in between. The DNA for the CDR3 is TGTGCCAGCAGCTTGGGGGCAGGCACCCTCCGGGAGACCCAGTACTTC. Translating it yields CASSLGAGTLRETQYF.

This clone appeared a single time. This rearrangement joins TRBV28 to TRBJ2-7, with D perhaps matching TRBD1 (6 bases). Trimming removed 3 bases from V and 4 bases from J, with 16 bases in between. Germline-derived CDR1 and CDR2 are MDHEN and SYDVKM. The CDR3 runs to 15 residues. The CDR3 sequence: CASSFSLDSAYEQYF. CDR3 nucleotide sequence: TGTGCCAGCAGTTTCAGTTTGGACAGCGCTTACGAGCAGTACTTC.

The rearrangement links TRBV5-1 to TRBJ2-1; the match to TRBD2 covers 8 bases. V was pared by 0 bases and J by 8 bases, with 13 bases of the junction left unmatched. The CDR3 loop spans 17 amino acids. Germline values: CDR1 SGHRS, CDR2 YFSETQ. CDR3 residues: CASSLGPVAGYNYEQFF. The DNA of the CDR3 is TGCGCCAGCAGCTTGGGGCCGGTAGCGGGGTATAACTATGAGCAGTTCTTC. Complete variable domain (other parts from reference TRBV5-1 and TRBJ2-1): KAGVTQTPRYLIKTRGQQVTLSCSPISGHRSVSWYQQTPGQGLQFLFEYFSETQRNKGNFPGRFSGRQFSNSRSEMNVSTLELGDSALYLCASSLGPVAGYNYEQFFGPGTRLTVL.

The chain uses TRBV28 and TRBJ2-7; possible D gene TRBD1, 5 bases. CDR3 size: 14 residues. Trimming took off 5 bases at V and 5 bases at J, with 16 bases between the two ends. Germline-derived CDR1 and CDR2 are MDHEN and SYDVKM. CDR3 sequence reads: CASSTWGRVDEQYF. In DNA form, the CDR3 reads TGTGCCAGCAGTACGTGGGGCAGGGTGGACGAGCAGTACTTC. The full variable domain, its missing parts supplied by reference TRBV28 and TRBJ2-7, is DVKVTQSSRYLVKRTGEKVFLECVQDMDHENMFWYRQDPGLGLRLIYFSYDVKMKEKGDIPEGYSVSREKKERFSLILESASTNQTSMYLCASSTWGRVDEQYFGPGTRLTVT.

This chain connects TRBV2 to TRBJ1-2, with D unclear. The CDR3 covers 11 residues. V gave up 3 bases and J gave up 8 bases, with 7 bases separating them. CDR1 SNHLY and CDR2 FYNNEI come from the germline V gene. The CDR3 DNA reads TGTGCCAGCAGTGATGTGGGAGGCTACACCTTC. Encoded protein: CASSDVGGYTF.

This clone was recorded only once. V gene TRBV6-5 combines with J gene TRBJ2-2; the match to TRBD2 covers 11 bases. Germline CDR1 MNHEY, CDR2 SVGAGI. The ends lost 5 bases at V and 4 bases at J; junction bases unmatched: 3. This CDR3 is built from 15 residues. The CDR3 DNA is TGTGCCAGCAGTAATAGCGGGAGGGCCACCGGGGAGCTGTTTTTT. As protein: CASSNSGRATGELFF.

DNA for the CDR3: TGCGCCAGCAGCTTGGTTGCAGGTTCGAATACTGAAGCTTTCTTT. It is translated as CASSLVAGSNTEAFF. The chain carries TRBV5-1 and TRBJ1-1; no definite D call. V lost 0 bases and J 5 bases, leaving 14 bases between the germline ends. Looked up from germline, CDR1 is SGHRS and CDR2 is YFSETQ. The CDR3 sequence is 15 residues long.

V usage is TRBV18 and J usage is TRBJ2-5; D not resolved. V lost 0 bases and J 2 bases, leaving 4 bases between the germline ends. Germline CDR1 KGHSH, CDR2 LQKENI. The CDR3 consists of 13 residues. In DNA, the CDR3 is TGTGCCAGCTCACCACCGGGACAAGAGACCCAGTACTTC. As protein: CASSPPGQETQYF.

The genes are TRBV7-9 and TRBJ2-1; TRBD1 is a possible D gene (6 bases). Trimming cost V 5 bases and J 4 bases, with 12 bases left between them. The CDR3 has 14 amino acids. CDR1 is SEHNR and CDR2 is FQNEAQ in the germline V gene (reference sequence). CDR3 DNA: TGTGCCAGCAGCATGGGGGCTCGATACAATGAGCAGTTCTTC. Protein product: CASSMGARYNEQFF.

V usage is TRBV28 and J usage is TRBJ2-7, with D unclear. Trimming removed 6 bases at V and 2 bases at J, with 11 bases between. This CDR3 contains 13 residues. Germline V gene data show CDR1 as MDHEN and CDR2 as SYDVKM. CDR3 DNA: TGTGCCAGCAGCCAGGTTTATCCCTACGAGCAGTACTTC. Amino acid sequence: CASSQVYPYEQYF.

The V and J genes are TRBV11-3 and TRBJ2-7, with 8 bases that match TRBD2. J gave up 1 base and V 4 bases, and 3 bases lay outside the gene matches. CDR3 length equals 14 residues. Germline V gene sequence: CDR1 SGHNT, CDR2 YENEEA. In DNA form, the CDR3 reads TGTGCCAGCAGCTCACAGCGGGGGTCCTACGAGCAGTACTTC. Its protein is CASSSQRGSYEQYF.

The CDR3 DNA reads as TGTGCCAGTACCGACAGAGCGAACACCGGGGAGCTGTTTTTT. Translating it yields CASTDRANTGELFF. The chain is built from TRBV6-1 and TRBJ2-2; D is perhaps TRBD1 (5 bases). Germline assignment: CDR1 MNHNS and CDR2 SASEGT. This CDR3 contains 14 residues. V lost 9 bases and J 0 bases, leaving 11 bases between the germline ends.

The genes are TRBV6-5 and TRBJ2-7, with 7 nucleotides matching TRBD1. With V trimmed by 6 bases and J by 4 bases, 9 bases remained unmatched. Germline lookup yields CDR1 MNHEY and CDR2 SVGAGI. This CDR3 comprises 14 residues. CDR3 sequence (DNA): TGTGCCAGCAGCCCCAGGGGGAGAAAATACGAGCAGTACTTC. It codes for CASSPRGRKYEQYF.

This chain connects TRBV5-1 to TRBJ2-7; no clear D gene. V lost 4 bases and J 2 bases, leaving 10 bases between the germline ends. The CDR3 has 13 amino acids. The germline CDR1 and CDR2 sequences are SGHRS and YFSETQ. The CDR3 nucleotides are TGCGCCAGCAGCAATCCTCAAACCTACGAGCAGTACTTC. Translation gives CASSNPQTYEQYF. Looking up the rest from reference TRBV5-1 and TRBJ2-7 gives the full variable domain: KAGVTQTPRYLIKTRGQQVTLSCSPISGHRSVSWYQQTPGQGLQFLFEYFSETQRNKGNFPGRFSGRQFSNSRSEMNVSTLELGDSALYLCASSNPQTYEQYFGPGTRLTVT.

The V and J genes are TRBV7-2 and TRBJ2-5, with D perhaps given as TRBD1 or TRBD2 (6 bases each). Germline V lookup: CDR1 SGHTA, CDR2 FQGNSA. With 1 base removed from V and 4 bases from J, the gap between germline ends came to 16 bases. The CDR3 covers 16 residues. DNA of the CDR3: TGTGCCAGCAGCTTAGGATTGAGGGGGGAGTTAGAGACCCAGTACTTC. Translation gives CASSLGLRGELETQYF.

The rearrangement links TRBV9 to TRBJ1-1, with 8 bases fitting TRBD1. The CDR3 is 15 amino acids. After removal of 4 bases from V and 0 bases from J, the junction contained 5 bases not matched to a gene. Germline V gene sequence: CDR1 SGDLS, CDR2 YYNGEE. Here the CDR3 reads CASSPGGSLNTEAFF. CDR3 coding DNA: TGTGCCAGCAGCCCAGGGGGCAGTTTGAACACTGAAGCTTTCTTT.

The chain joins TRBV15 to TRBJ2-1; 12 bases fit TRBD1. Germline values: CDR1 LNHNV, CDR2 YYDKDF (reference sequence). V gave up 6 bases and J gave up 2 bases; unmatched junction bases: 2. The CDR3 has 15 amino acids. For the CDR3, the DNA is TGTGCCACCAGGGGACAGGGGGCAGCCTACAATGAGCAGTTCTTC. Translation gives CATRGQGAAYNEQFF. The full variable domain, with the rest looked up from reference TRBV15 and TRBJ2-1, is DAMVIQNPRYQVTQFGKPVTLSCSQTLNHNVMYWYQQKSSQAPKLLFHYYDKDFNNEADTPDNFQSRRPNTSFCFLDIRSPGLGDTAMYLCATRGQGAAYNEQFFGPGTRLTVL.

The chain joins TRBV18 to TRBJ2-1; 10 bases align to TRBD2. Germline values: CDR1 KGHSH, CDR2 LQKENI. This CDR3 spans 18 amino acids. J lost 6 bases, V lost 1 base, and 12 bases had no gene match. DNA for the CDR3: TGTGCCAGCTCACCACTAGGGTCTCGGACTAGCGGTTCCAATGAGCAGTTCTTC. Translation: CASSPLGSRTSGSNEQFF.

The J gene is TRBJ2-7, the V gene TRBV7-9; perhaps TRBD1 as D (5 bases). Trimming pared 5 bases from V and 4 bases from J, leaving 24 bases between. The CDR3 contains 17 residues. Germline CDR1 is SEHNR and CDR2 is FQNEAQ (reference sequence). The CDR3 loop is CASSRKIGQQGTYEQYF. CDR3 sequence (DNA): TGTGCCAGCAGCCGAAAAATAGGGCAGCAGGGTACATACGAGCAGTACTTC. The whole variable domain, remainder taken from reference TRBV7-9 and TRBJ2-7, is DTGVSQNPRHKITKRGQNVTFRCDPISEHNRLYWYRQTLGQGPEFLTYFQNEAQLEKSRLLSDRFSAERPKGSFSTLEIQRTEQGDSAMYLCASSRKIGQQGTYEQYFGPGTRLTVT.

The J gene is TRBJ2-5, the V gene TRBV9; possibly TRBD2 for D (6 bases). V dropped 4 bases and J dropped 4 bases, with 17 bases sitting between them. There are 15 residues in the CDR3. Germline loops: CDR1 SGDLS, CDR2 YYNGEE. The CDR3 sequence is CASSSRGGFGETQYF. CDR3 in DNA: TGTGCCAGCAGCTCCCGTGGAGGGTTTGGAGAGACCCAGTACTTC.

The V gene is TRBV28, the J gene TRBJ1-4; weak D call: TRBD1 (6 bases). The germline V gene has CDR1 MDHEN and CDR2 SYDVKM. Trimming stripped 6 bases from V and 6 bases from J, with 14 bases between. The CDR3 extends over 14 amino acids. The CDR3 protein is CASRQAGGDEKLFF. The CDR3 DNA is TGTGCCAGCAGACAAGCGGGGGGCGATGAAAAACTGTTTTTT.

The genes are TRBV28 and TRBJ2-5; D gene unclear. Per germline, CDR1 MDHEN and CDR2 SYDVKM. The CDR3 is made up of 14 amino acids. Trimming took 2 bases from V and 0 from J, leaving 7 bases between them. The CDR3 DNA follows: TGTGCCAGCAGTTTAGATAGACACCAAGAGACCCAGTACTTC. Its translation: CASSLDRHQETQYF.

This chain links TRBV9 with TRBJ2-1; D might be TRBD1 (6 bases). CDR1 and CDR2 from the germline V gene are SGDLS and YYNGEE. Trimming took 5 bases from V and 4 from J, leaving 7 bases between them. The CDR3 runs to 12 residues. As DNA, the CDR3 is TGTGCCAGCAGGGGGGCGTACAATGAGCAGTTCTTC. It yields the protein CASRGAYNEQFF.

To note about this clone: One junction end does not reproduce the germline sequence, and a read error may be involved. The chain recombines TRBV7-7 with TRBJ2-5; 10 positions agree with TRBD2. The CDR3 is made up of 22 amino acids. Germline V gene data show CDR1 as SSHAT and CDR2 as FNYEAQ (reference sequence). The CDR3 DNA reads TGTGCTAGCAGCCCCCTCCAAGCCCGCGGGACTAGCGCGAATAAACCCCCCAAGACCCAGTACTTC. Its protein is CASSPLQARGTSANKPPKTQYF.

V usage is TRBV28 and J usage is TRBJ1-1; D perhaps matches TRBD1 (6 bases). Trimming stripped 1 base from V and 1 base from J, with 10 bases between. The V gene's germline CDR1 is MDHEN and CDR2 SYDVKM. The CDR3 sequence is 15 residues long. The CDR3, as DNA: TGTGCCAGCAGTTTATTAGGGGACAAGAACACTGAAGCTTTCTTT. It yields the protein CASSLLGDKNTEAFF.